Presented here are 20 T cell receptor beta chains from one specimen sequenced in a study of T cells in Graves' hyperthyroidism and ophthalmopathy. Template material for amplifying TCR beta CDR3 regions consisted of RNA transcripts. Researchers ran a first-round RT-PCR on the TCR CDR3 using the HTBI primer set. TCRdb fed the multiplex PCR reads into MiXCR, producing one record per CDR3 protein. The profile covers about 360,000 distinct CDR3 sequences, with 13% appearing a single time and 9.2% taken by the ten largest. The specimen was blood. These receptors were taken from a young woman with Graves' hyperthyroidism.

The sample holds many counts of this clonotype. V and J are TRBV11-2 and TRBJ2-7, with 9 nucleotides matching TRBD1. CDR3 size: 20 residues. The germline CDR1 and CDR2 sequences are SGHAT and FQNNGV. V lost 6 bases and J lost 2; bases outside the gene matches: 23. The CDR3 is CASRLGPRDRVLRGPYEQYF. The CDR3 region has the DNA TGTGCCAGCAGACTGGGACCCCGGGACAGGGTCCTTCGGGGTCCCTACGAGCAGTACTTC.

This clonotype was picked up a small number of times. The chain is built from TRBV19 and TRBJ1-5; 10 nucleotides match TRBD1. Looked up from germline, CDR1 is LNHDA and CDR2 is SQIVND (reference sequence). The CDR3 runs to 15 residues. V shed 3 bases and J 3 bases; nucleotides not matched to a gene: 2. CDR3 amino acids: CASSIGQGDNQPQHF. The CDR3 DNA reads as TGTGCCAGTAGTATTGGACAGGGGGACAATCAGCCCCAGCATTTT.

This clonotype was seen more than once but under ten times. The chain links TRBV4-3 to TRBJ2-7; D is possibly TRBD2 (7 bases). The CDR3 consists of 16 residues. Trimming stripped 0 bases from V and 0 bases from J, with 12 bases between. Germline assignment: CDR1 LGHNA and CDR2 YSLEER. The CDR3 reads CASSQDWGGGSYEQYF. The DNA for the CDR3 is TGCGCCAGCAGCCAAGATTGGGGGGGCGGCTCCTACGAGCAGTACTTC.

This clonotype was recorded many times. The V call is TRBV29-1, the J call TRBJ2-7, with TRBD1 matching 7 bases. The CDR3 sequence is 15 residues long. Germline lookup yields CDR1 SQVTM and CDR2 ANQGSEA. With 0 bases clipped from V and 6 bases from J, the junction kept 11 bases outside the gene matches. The CDR3 spells CSVEDRSTGFVEQYF. CDR3 DNA sequence: TGCAGCGTTGAAGATCGATCGACAGGGTTCGTCGAGCAGTACTTC.

The chain links TRBV7-9 to TRBJ2-7, with D maybe TRBD1 (6 bases). With 5 bases removed from V and 3 bases from J, the gap between germline ends came to 8 bases. Germline values: CDR1 SEHNR, CDR2 FQNEAQ (reference sequence). The CDR3 has 12 residues. The CDR3 DNA is TGTGCCAGCAGCAGGGACAACTACGAGCAGTACTTC. The encoded protein is CASSRDNYEQYF.

This clonotype was picked up many times. V usage is TRBV5-5 and J usage is TRBJ1-1, with D unclear. The CDR3 is 15 amino acids. V lost 0 bases, J lost 4 bases, and 13 bases lay in between. In germline, CDR1 is SGHKS, CDR2 YYEKEE (reference sequence). The CDR3 is CASSLDPLPGTEAFF. The CDR3, as DNA: TGTGCCAGCAGCTTGGACCCCCTCCCTGGCACTGAAGCTTTCTTT.

There are many counts of this clonotype. A much larger clone lies a single base off, so this may be a read error. This chain connects TRBV28 to TRBJ2-7; D not certain. Germline V gene data show CDR1 as MDHEN and CDR2 as SYDVKM. The CDR3 has 16 amino acids. The CDR3 loop is CANSLGRGRWSYEQYF. The CDR3, as DNA: TGTGCCAACAGTTTGGGCCGCGGTAGGTGGTCCTACGAGCAGTACTTC.

This clonotype was counted at least ten times. The rearrangement links TRBV10-3 to TRBJ1-1, with a possible D match to TRBD1 (5 bases). The V and J ends lost 2 bases and 5 bases respectively, with 18 bases between them. The germline CDR1 and CDR2 sequences are ENHRY and SYGVKD. The CDR3 has 16 residues. This CDR3 reads CAISEGPGTERTEAFF. CDR3 nucleotide sequence: TGTGCCATCAGTGAGGGGCCAGGGACGGAGAGGACTGAAGCTTTCTTT.

In this sample, this clonotype turned up many times. The chain employs TRBV20-1 and TRBJ1-6; D remains ambiguous. From germline, CDR1 is DFQATT and CDR2 SNEGSKA (reference sequence). The CDR3 consists of 13 residues. Trimming left V 3 bases short and J 5 bases short, with 8 bases between. The CDR3 DNA reads TGCAGTGCTAGGTCCGGCAATAATTCACCCCTCCACTTT. Its protein is CSARSGNNSPLHF.

The sample holds many counts of this clonotype. The chain employs TRBV5-1 and TRBJ2-4, with 7 bases aligning to TRBD1. The germline V gene has CDR1 SGHRS and CDR2 YFSETQ. Trimming cost V 0 bases and J 8 bases; bases outside gene matches: 8. This CDR3 region has 15 residues. DNA of the CDR3: TGCGCCAGCAGCTTGGCCGCAGGGGGATGGGACATTCAGTACTTC. Its translation: CASSLAAGGWDIQYF.

The sample holds many counts of this clonotype. This chain connects TRBV11-2 to TRBJ2-7; D is tentatively TRBD1 or TRBD2 (5 bases each). Germline-derived CDR1 and CDR2 are SGHAT and FQNNGV. This CDR3 has 15 residues. V gave up 0 bases and J gave up 5 bases, with 14 bases separating them. The CDR3 DNA follows: TGTGCCAGCAGCTTAGAGGACCCGGGACGGGACGAGCAGTACTTC. This sequence encodes CASSLEDPGRDEQYF.

This clonotype was detected ten times or more. The rearrangement uses TRBV28 and TRBJ2-5, with 8 bases matching TRBD2. CDR3 length equals 15 residues. Germline V gives CDR1 MDHEN, CDR2 SYDVKM. V trimming: 8 bases; J trimming: 0 bases; junction bases outside the gene matches: 8. CDR3 loop: CASSLSGGDQETQYF. CDR3 DNA sequence: TGTGCCAGCTCGCTATCCGGGGGGGACCAAGAGACCCAGTACTTC.

This clonotype was found many times. The rearrangement joins TRBV6-1 to TRBJ2-1, with D maybe TRBD2 (6 bases). This CDR3 has 14 amino acids. Germline V gene data show CDR1 as MNHNS and CDR2 as SASEGT. V was trimmed by 2 bases and J by 6 bases, leaving 11 bases between them. The CDR3 sequence: CASSEIQGGNEQFF. The CDR3 region has the DNA TGTGCCAGCAGTGAAATCCAGGGAGGCAATGAGCAGTTCTTC.

The chain couples TRBV6-1 to TRBJ1-6; 10 bases agree with TRBD1. With 8 bases clipped from V and 0 bases from J, the junction kept 7 bases outside the gene matches. The CDR3 is 17 amino acids. The germline V gene has CDR1 MNHNS and CDR2 SASEGT. CDR3 sequence (DNA): TGTGCCAGCGCTGGACAGGGGGGAAGCTCCTATAATTCACCCCTCCACTTT. Translation: CASAGQGGSSYNSPLHF.

This clonotype occurred many times. The rearrangement joins TRBV7-2 to TRBJ2-3; D uncertain. Germline V gene data show CDR1 as SGHTA and CDR2 as FQGNSA. The CDR3 loop spans 15 amino acids. The V end lost 0 bases, the J end lost 0 bases, and 7 bases lay between the germline ends. The CDR3 loop reads CASSLAWGSTDTQYF. DNA of the CDR3: TGTGCCAGCAGCTTAGCGTGGGGAAGCACAGATACGCAGTATTTT.

The chain uses TRBV20-1 and TRBJ2-7, with unresolved D. The CDR3 is 14 amino acids. V dropped 6 bases and J dropped 6 bases, with 21 bases sitting between them. Germline assignment: CDR1 DFQATT and CDR2 SNEGSKA (reference sequence). The CDR3 reads CSAGPTTGNTEQYF. The DNA for the CDR3 is TGCAGTGCCGGACCTACAACTGGGAACACCGAGCAGTACTTC.

This clonotype was detected ten times or more. The chain couples TRBV2 to TRBJ1-6; 7 nucleotides line up with TRBD1. Germline V CDR1 and CDR2: SNHLY, FYNNEI. Trimming took 2 bases from V and 6 from J; bases not matched to a gene: 4. The CDR3 runs 15 residues. CDR3 sequence reads: CASSEQGTANSPLHF. CDR3 DNA: TGTGCCAGCAGTGAACAAGGGACAGCTAATTCACCCCTCCACTTT.

This clonotype was detected only a few times. V usage is TRBV5-1 and J usage is TRBJ2-1, with D uncertain. CDR3 size: 15 residues. V lost 6 bases and J 0 bases, leaving 13 bases between the germline ends. The germline V gene has CDR1 SGHRS and CDR2 YFSETQ. CDR3 nucleotides: TGCGCCAGCAAACCCGACTCCAGCTCCTACAATGAGCAGTTCTTC. Translating gives CASKPDSSSYNEQFF.

In this sample, this clonotype turned up many times. The rearrangement joins TRBV12-5 to TRBJ2-3; perhaps D is TRBD1 or TRBD2 (6 bases each). Per germline, CDR1 LGHNT and CDR2 FRNRAP. The CDR3 sequence is 18 residues long. V was shortened by 1 base and J by 4 bases, with 21 bases between the two germline ends. CDR3 nucleotide sequence: TGTGCTAGTGGTTTGGCCCGGAAAGAGGGGGGTAGGCCAGATACGCAGTATTTT. Translated, it gives CASGLARKEGGRPDTQYF.

In its sample, this clonotype was seen many times. CDR3 sequence reads: CASSLAVGEGVGELFF. In nucleotides, the CDR3 is TGCGCCAGCAGCTTGGCGGTGGGAGAAGGTGTCGGGGAGCTGTTTTTT. The rearrangement links TRBV5-1 to TRBJ2-2; D is perhaps TRBD2 (5 bases). CDR1 is SGHRS, CDR2 YFSETQ, per germline. The CDR3 is made up of 16 amino acids. V shed 0 bases and J shed 7 bases, with 16 bases lying between them.